This TCR beta chain was captured in a study of early T cells in non-severe SARS-CoV-2 infection. V shed 7 bases, J shed 3 bases, and the junction held 11 bases outside the gene matches. The CDR3 has 16 amino acids. Attached unique molecular identifiers marked individual cDNA molecules. TCRdb analysed the 5' RACE reads with MiXCR anew, one entry per CDR3 protein. Of 62,000 or so distinct CDR3 sequences listed, 7.5% to 10% are singletons. This TCR was sampled from an adult who was a healthcare worker with PCR-confirmed SARS-CoV-2 infection or an uninfected control (not recorded which). The sample was whole blood. V gene TRBV12-3 or TRBV12-4 combines with J gene TRBJ2-3, with 9 positions matching TRBD1. CDR3 loop: CASNSAPGQGTDTQYF. The CDR3 DNA reads as TGTGCCAGCAATTCCGCCCCGGGACAGGGAACAGATACGCAGTATTTT.